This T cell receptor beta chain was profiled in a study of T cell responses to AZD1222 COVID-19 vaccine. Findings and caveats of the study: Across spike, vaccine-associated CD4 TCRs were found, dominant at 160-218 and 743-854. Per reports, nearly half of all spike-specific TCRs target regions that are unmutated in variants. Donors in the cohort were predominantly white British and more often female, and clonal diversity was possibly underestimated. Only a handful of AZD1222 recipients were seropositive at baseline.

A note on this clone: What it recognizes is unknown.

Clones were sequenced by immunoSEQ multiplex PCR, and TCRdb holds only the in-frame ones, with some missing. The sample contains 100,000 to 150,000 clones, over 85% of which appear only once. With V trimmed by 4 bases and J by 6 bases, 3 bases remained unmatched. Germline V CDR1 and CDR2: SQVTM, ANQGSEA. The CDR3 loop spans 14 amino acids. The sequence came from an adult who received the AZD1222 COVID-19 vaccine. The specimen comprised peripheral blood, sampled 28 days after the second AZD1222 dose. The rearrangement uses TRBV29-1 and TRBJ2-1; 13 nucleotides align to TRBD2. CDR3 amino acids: CSVAGLAGTNEQFF. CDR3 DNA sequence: TGCAGCGTTGCGGGACTAGCGGGGACCAATGAGCAGTTCTTC.